Sequencing of this T cell receptor beta chain was carried out in a study of CD8 T cells in Susac syndrome. Study in general: The sequenced Susac syndrome patients comprised five or six with active disease and about eight in remission.

Study-wide results and caveats: CD8+ clonal expansion in Susac was maximal in TEMRA cells and in active patients.

Trimming took 8 bases from V and 7 from J; bases not matched to a gene: 12. CDR1 MDHEN and CDR2 SYDVKM come from the germline V gene. The CDR3 runs 15 residues. Regarding this clonotype: The antigen remains unidentified.

Random hexamers primed reverse transcription of about 0.45 to 1 ug RNA. Amplification of TCR beta CDR3 was carried out by immunoSEQ multiplex PCR, which covered 54 Vbeta and 13 Jbeta segments. TCRdb ran MiXCR on the immunoSEQ multiplex PCR reads and lists one entry per CDR3 protein. This sample yields 100,000 to 150,000 distinct CDR3 sequences, of which around 94% are seen a single time; 0.21% belongs to the top ten. Sequences were obtained from CD8+ T cells from PBMCs. The sequence came from a human donor with Susac syndrome. The chain couples TRBV28 to TRBJ2-7; 12 nucleotides match TRBD1. The CDR3 is CASGFRDRGLEEQYF. The CDR3 coding sequence is TGTGCCAGCGGGTTCCGGGACAGGGGGCTGGAGGAGCAGTACTTC.